This record covers a single T cell receptor beta chain. Its target is not known. It was healthy bone marrow donors who served as donors. The sample originates from a study of cytomegalovirus exposure and HLA in healthy donors. Study-wide background: A prior study identified 117 million unique TCR beta sequences from around 180 million T cells. General study findings and limits: An analysis that came later showed most CMV-associated TCR beta chains appearing HLA-restricted. Highly shared sequence variants in one cluster were likely a sequencing artifact.

Vbeta (60) and Jbeta (13) primers were used in the PCR. This table comes from immunoSEQ multiplex PCR, and its TCRdb copy is limited to in-frame clones, with some not included. The profile shows around 98,000 clones, 75% to 80% of them singletons. This CDR3 has 14 residues. V was trimmed by 3 bases and J by 4 bases, leaving 9 bases between them. Germline lookup yields CDR1 SGHVS and CDR2 FNYEAQ. This receptor was taken from a woman aged 40 to 50 in good health and CMV-seronegative. V is TRBV7-6 and J is TRBJ1-4; D is possibly TRBD1 (5 bases). What was sequenced was PBMCs. The CDR3 region is CASSFGAINEKLFF. The CDR3 bases are TGTGCCAGCAGCTTTGGGGCTATTAATGAAAAACTGTTTTTT. Together with reference TRBV7-6 and TRBJ1-4, the CDR3 gives the full variable domain: GAGVSQSPRYKVTKRGQDVALRCDPISGHVSLYWYRQALGQGPEFLTYFNYEAQQDKSGLPNDRFSAERPEGSISTLTIQRTEQRDSAMYRCASSFGAINEKLFFGSGTQLSVL.